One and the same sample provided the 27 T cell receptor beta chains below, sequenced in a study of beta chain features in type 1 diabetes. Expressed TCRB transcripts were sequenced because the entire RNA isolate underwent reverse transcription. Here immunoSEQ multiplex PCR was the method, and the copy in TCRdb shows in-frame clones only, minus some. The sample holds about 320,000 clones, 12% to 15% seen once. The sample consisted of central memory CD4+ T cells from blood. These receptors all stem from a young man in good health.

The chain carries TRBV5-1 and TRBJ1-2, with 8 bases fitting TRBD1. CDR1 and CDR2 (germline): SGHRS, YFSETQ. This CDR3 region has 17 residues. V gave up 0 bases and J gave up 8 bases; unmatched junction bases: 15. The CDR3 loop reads CASSLAGPGQVKNGYTF. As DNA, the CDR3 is TGCGCCAGCAGCTTGGCCGGCCCGGGACAGGTTAAGAACGGCTACACCTTC.

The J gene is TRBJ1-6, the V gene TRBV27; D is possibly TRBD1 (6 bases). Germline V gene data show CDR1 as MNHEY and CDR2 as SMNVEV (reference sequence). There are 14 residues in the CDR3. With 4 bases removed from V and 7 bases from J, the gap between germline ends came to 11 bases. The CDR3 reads CASSSGQRNSPLHF. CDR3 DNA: TGTGCCAGCAGTTCGGGACAAAGAAATTCACCCCTCCACTTT.

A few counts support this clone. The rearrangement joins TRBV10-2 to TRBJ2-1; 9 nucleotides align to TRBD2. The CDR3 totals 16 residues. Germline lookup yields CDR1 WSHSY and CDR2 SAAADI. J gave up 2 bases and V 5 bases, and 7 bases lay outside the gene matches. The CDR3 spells CASSLAGTSPYNEQFF. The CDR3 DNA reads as TGCGCCAGCAGTTTAGCCGGGACTAGCCCCTACAATGAGCAGTTCTTC.

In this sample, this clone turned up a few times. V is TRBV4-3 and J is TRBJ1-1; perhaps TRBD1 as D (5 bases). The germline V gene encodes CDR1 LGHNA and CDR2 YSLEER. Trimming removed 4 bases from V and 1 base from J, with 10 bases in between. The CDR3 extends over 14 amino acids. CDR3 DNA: TGCGCCAGCAGCCTTGGGCAGGGGAACACTGAAGCTTTCTTT. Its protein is CASSLGQGNTEAFF.

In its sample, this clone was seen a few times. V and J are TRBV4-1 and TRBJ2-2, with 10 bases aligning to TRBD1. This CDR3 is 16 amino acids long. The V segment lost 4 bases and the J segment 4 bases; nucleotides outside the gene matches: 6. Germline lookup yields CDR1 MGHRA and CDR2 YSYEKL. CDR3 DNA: TGCGCCAGCAGCCCCCGGACAGGGGGAAGCACCGGGGAGCTGTTTTTT. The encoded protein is CASSPRTGGSTGELFF.

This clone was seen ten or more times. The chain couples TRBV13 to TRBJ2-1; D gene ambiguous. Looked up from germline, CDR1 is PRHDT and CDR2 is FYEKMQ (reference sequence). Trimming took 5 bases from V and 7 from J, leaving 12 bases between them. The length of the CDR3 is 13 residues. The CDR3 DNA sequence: TGTGCCAGCAGCCTGTTAGGCGGTAATGAGCAGTTCTTC. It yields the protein CASSLLGGNEQFF. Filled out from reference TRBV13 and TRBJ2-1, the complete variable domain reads AAGVIQSPRHLIKEKRETATLKCYPIPRHDTVYWYQQGPGQDPQFLISFYEKMQSDKGSIPDRFSAQQFSDYHSELNMSSLELGDSALYFCASSLLGGNEQFFGPGTRLTVL.

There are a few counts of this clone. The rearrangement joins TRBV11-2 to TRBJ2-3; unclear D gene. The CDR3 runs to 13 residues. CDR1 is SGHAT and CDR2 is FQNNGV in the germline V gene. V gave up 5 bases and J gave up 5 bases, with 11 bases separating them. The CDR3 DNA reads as TGTGCCAGCAGCCACACAACGCAAGATACGCAGTATTTT. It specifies CASSHTTQDTQYF. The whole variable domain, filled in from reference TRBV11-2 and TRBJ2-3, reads EAGVAQSPRYKIIEKRQSVAFWCNPISGHATLYWYQQILGQGPKLLIQFQNNGVVDDSQLPKDRFSAERLKGVDSTLKIQPAKLEDSAVYLCASSHTTQDTQYFGPGTRLTVL.

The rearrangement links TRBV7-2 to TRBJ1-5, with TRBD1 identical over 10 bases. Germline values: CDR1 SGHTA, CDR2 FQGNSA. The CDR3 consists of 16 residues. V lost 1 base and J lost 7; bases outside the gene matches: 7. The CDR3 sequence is CASSLVGQGKGQPQHF. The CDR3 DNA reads TGTGCCAGCAGCTTAGTGGGACAGGGGAAGGGGCAGCCCCAGCATTTT.

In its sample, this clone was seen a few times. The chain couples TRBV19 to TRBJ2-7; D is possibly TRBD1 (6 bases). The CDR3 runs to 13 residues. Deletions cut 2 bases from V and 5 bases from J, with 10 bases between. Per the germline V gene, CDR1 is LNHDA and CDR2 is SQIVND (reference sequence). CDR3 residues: CASSITGLHEQYV. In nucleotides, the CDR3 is TGTGCCAGTAGTATAACAGGGCTCCACGAGCAGTACGTC.

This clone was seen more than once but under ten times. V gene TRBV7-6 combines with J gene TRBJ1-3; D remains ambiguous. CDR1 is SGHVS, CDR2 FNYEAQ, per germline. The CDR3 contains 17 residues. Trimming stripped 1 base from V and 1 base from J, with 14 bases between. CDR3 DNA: TGTGCCAGCAGCTTAGGAACCAACATTGTGTCTGGAAACACCATATATTTT. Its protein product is CASSLGTNIVSGNTIYF.

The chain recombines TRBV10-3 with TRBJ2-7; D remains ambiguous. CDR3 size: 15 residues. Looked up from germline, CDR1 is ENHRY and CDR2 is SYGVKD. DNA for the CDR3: TGTGCCAGCAGTTACTCCCCCCGGCGGCTTTACGAGCAGTACGTC. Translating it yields CASSYSPRRLYEQYV.

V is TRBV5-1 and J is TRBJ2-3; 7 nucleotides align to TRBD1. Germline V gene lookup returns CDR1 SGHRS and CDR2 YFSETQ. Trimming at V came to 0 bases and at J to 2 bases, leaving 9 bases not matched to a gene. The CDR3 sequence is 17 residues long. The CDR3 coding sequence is TGCGCCAGCAGCTTGGGGGACAGAACCCGCGTCACAGATACGCAGTATTTT. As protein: CASSLGDRTRVTDTQYF.

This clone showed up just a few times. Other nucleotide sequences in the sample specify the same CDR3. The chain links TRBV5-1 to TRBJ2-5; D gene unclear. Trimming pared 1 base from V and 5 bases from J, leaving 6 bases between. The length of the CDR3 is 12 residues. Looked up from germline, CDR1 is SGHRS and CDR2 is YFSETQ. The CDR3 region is CASSLSGETQYF. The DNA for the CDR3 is TGCGCCAGCAGCTTGAGTGGGGAGACCCAGTACTTC.

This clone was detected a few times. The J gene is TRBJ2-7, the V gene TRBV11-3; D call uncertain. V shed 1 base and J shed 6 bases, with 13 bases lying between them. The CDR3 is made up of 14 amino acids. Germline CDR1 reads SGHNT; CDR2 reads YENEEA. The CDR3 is CASSLGPPTSEQYF. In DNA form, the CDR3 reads TGTGCCAGCAGCTTAGGGCCCCCTACGAGCGAGCAGTACTTC.

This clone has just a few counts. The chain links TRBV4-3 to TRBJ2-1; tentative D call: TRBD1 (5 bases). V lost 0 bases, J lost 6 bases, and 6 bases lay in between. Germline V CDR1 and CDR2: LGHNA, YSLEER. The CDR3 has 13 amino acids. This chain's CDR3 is CASSQEGLNEQFF. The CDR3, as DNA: TGCGCCAGCAGCCAAGAGGGGCTCAATGAGCAGTTCTTC.

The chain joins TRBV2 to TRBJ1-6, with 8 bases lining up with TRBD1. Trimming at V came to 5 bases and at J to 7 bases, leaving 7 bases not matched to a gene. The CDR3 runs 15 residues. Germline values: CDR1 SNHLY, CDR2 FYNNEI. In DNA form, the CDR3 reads TGTGCCAGCAGTATAGGACAGGGAGGGAATTCACCCCTCCACTTT. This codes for CASSIGQGGNSPLHF. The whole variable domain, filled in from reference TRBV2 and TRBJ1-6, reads EPEVTQTPSHQVTQMGQEVILRCVPISNHLYFYWYRQILGQKVEFLVSFYNNEISEKSEIFDDQFSVERPDGSNFTLKIRSTKLEDSAMYFCASSIGQGGNSPLHFGNGTRLTVT.

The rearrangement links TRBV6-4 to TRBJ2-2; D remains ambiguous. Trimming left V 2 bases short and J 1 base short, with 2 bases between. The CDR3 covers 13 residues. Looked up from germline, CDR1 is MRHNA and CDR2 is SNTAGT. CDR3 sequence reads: CASSDKNTGELFF. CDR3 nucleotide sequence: TGTGCCAGCAGTGACAAGAACACCGGGGAGCTGTTTTTT.

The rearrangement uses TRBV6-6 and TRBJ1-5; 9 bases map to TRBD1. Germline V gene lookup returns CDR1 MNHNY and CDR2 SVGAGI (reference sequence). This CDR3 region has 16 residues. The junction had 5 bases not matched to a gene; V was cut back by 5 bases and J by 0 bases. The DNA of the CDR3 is TGTGCCAGCAGTCGTGACAGGGGGGGTAGCAATCAGCCCCAGCATTTT. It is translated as CASSRDRGGSNQPQHF.

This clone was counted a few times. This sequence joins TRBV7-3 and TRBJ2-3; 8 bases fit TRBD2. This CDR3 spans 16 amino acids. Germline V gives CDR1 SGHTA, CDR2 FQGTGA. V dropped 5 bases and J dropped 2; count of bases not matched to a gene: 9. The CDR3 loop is CASSPLAGGYTDTQYF. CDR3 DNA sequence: TGTGCCAGCAGCCCCCTAGCGGGCGGATACACAGATACGCAGTATTTT.

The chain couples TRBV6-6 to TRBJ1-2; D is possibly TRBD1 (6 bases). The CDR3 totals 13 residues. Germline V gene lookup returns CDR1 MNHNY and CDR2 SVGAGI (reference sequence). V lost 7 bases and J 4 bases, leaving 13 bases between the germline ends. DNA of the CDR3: TGTGCCAGCACCCGGGACAAGAGCTATGGCTACACCTTC. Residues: CASTRDKSYGYTF.

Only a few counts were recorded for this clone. Here the CDR3 reads CASSQDPATHNEQFF. CDR3 in DNA: TGCGCCAGCAGCCAAGATCCTGCCACTCACAATGAGCAGTTCTTC. The gene calls are TRBV4-3 and TRBJ2-1; no reliable D call. The V and J ends lost 0 bases and 5 bases respectively, with 11 bases between them. In germline, CDR1 is LGHNA, CDR2 YSLEER. The CDR3 contains 15 residues.

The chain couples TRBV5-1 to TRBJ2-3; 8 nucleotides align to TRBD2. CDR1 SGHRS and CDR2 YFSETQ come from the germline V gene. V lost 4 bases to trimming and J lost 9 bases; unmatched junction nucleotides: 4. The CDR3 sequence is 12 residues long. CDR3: CASSPGTRTQYF. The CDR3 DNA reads TGCGCCAGCAGCCCGGGGACTAGAACGCAGTATTTT.

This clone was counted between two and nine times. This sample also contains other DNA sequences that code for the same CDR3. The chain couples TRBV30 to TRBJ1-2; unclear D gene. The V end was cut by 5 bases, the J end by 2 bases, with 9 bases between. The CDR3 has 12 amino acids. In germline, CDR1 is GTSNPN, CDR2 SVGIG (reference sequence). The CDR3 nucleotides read TGTGCCTGGGGTTTATCCAACTATGGCTACACCTTC. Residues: CAWGLSNYGYTF.

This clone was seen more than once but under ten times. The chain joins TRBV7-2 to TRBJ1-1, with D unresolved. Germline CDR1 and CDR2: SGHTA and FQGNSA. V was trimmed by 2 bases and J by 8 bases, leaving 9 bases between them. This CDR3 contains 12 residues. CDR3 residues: CASSLIWTEAFF. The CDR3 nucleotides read TGTGCCAGCAGCTTAATTTGGACCGAAGCTTTCTTT. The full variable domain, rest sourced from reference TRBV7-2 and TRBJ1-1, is GAGVSQSPSNKVTEKGKDVELRCDPISGHTALYWYRQSLGQGLEFLIYFQGNSAPDKSGLPSDRFSAERTGGSVSTLTIQRTQQEDSAVYLCASSLIWTEAFFGQGTRLTVV.

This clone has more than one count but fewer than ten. The CDR3 spells CASSEFKGNYGYTF. The CDR3, as DNA: TGTGCCAGCAGTGAATTCAAGGGTAACTATGGCTACACCTTC. The genes are TRBV25-1 and TRBJ1-2; D is uncertain. Germline-derived CDR1 and CDR2 are MGHDK and SYGVNS. The V and J ends lost 1 base and 1 base respectively, with 7 bases between them. The CDR3 loop spans 14 amino acids.

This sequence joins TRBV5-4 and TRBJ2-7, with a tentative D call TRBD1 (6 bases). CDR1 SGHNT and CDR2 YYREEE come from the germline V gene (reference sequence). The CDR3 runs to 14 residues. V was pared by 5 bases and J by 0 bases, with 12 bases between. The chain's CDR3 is CASSFGQISYEQYF. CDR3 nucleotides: TGTGCCAGCAGTTTTGGACAGATCTCCTACGAGCAGTACTTC.

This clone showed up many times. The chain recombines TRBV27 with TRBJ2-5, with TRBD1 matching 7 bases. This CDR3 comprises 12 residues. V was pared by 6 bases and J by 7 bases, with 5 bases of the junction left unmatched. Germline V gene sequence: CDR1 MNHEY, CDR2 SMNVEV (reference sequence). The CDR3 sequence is CASRGGGLTQYF. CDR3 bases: TGTGCCAGCAGAGGGGGCGGTTTGACCCAGTACTTC.